One and the same sample provided the 31 T cell receptor beta chains below, sequenced in a study of T cells in women clearing cervical HPV infection. Assay used: immunoSEQ multiplex PCR; TCRdb lists only in-frame clones, some missing. The repertoire table contains some 20,000 clones. Sequencing input: blood buffy coat. The receptors here all came from a woman aged 18 to 75 with a cervical HPV16 infection that either progressed to CIN3+ or cleared (not recorded which).

Turning to this clone: The observed sequence ends 3 residues before the CDR3 terminus, with the missing tail filled in from the germline J gene. V and J are TRBV6-2 or TRBV6-3 and TRBJ1-5; 7 nucleotides line up with TRBD1. The CDR3 sequence is 13 residues long. Germline V gene lookup returns CDR1 MNHEY and CDR2 SVGEGT. Trimming took 6 bases from V and 7 from J; bases not matched to a gene: 6. The CDR3 loop is CASSYKGAQPQHF. The sequenced part of the CDR3 DNA is TGTGCCAGCAGCTACAAGGGGGCCCAGCCC.

Worth noting for this clone: From the germline J gene comes the end of the CDR3, since the read stops 3 residues before it. The chain is built from TRBV2 and TRBJ2-6; D not certain. Germline CDR1 reads SNHLY; CDR2 reads FYNNEI. The CDR3 totals 15 residues. The V end was cut by 1 base, the J end by 0 bases, with 4 bases between. CDR3 bases read: TGTGCCAGCAGTGAAGGCAGCTCTGGGGCCAACGTC. Its protein product is CASSEGSSGANV. The entire CDR3 is CASSEGSSGANVLTF.

As for this clone: The CDR3 end lies 3 residues beyond the end of the read and is filled in from the germline J gene. The V and J genes are TRBV5-1 and TRBJ2-1; D is unresolved. Germline CDR1 SGHRS, CDR2 YFSETQ. This CDR3 comprises 14 residues. Trimming cost V 0 bases and J 5 bases, with 9 bases left between them. The CDR3 reads CASSLELRNNEQFF. The CDR3 DNA, read in part, is TGCGCCAGCAGCTTGGAACTCCGAAACAATGAG. The full variable domain, rest sourced from reference TRBV5-1 and TRBJ2-1, is KAGVTQTPRYLIKTRGQQVTLSCSPISGHRSVSWYQQTPGQGLQFLFEYFSETQRNKGNFPGRFSGRQFSNSRSEMNVSTLELGDSALYLCASSLELRNNEQFFGPGTRLTVL.

Notes on this clone: The read terminates 3 residues before the CDR3 end, so the remaining end is supplied by the germline J gene. This chain uses TRBV5-5 with TRBJ2-3; maybe TRBD1 (6 bases). This CDR3 contains 15 residues. CDR1 SGHKS and CDR2 YYEKEE come from the germline V gene (reference sequence). CDR3 protein: CASSPRDTLQETQYF. The covered CDR3 bases are TGTGCCAGCAGCCCCCGGGACACATTGCAAGAGACG.

Comment on this clone: The CDR3 extends 3 residues past the end of the read, so its final part is completed from the germline J gene. This sequence joins TRBV5-4 and TRBJ1-2; 9 bases match TRBD1. Germline V CDR1 and CDR2: SGHNT, YYREEE (reference sequence). CDR3 length: 15 residues. The V and J ends lost 4 bases and 3 bases, in that order; junction bases with no gene match: 7. The CDR3: CASSAGQGFDYGYTF. The part of the CDR3 DNA that was read is TGTGCCAGCAGCGCCGGACAGGGGTTCGACTATGGC.

As concerns this clone: Coverage ceases 3 residues before the CDR3 finishes, and the germline J gene fills in the end. The chain employs TRBV5-1 and TRBJ2-3, with 9 nucleotides matching TRBD1. This CDR3 region has 15 residues. Germline V gene sequence: CDR1 SGHRS, CDR2 YFSETQ. The junction had 6 bases not matched to a gene; V was cut back by 3 bases and J by 4 bases. The CDR3: CASSSDRGVPDTQYF. The DNA read from the CDR3 is TGCGCCAGCAGCTCCGACAGGGGGGTCCCAGATACG. Based on the CDR3 plus reference TRBV5-1 and TRBJ2-3, the full variable domain is KAGVTQTPRYLIKTRGQQVTLSCSPISGHRSVSWYQQTPGQGLQFLFEYFSETQRNKGNFPGRFSGRQFSNSRSEMNVSTLELGDSALYLCASSSDRGVPDTQYFGPGTRLTVL.

A note on this clone: The CDR3 end falls 3 residues outside the read, so it is completed with the germline J gene. This chain links TRBV18 with TRBJ2-6, with TRBD1 as a possible D gene (5 bases). Trimming shortened V by 5 bases and J by 0 bases, and 11 bases separated the two germline ends. The CDR3 is 16 residues long. The germline V gene encodes CDR1 KGHSH and CDR2 LQKENI. CDR3 sequence reads: CASSGAGDSGANVLTF. The CDR3 DNA, read in part, is TGTGCCAGCTCAGGGGCTGGGGACTCTGGGGCCAACGTC.

Concerning this clone: The read is 3 residues too short to cover the CDR3 end, so that end is filled in from the germline J gene. This chain connects TRBV7-3 to TRBJ2-2, with D unclear. Trimming pared 5 bases from V and 8 bases from J, leaving 9 bases between. The germline V gene has CDR1 SGHTA and CDR2 FQGTGA. The CDR3 totals 12 residues. The CDR3 sequence is CASSLPLGELFF. Partial CDR3 DNA: TGTGCCAGCAGCCTCCCTTTAGGGGAG.

A remark on this clone: The read halts 3 residues ahead of the CDR3 end, with the missing end drawn from the germline J gene. This chain uses TRBV5-4 with TRBJ2-2, with D possibly being TRBD2 (8 bases). V was shortened by 7 bases and J by 6 bases, with 13 bases between the two germline ends. Germline CDR1 and CDR2: SGHNT and YYREEE (reference sequence). The CDR3 is 13 residues long. The chain's CDR3 is CASGTRGPGELFF. Incomplete CDR3 DNA: TGTGCCAGCGGGACTAGGGGGCCCGGGGAG.

To note about this clone: The read stops 3 residues short of the end of the CDR3; the missing end is completed from the germline J gene. The V and J genes are TRBV19 and TRBJ1-2, with 7 bases lining up with TRBD1. CDR1 and CDR2 from the germline V gene are LNHDA and SQIVND (reference sequence). CDR3 length: 16 amino acids. CDR3 protein: CASSLLTGRSYNDYTF. The CDR3 DNA, read in part, is TGTGCCAGTAGTCTTTTGACAGGGCGCTCCTACAATGAC.

Remarks on this clone: Sequencing ends 3 residues short of the CDR3 end; the germline J gene provides the rest. The rearrangement uses TRBV7-9 and TRBJ1-1; D is ambiguous. CDR1 is SEHNR and CDR2 is FQNEAQ in the germline V gene (reference sequence). V was clipped by 1 base and J by 4 bases, with 13 bases between them. CDR3 size: 15 residues. CDR3 DNA (partial): TGTGCCAGCAGCTTAGGTAGAGGGTTAGGCACTGAA. As protein: CASSLGRGLGTE. The whole CDR3 is CASSLGRGLGTEAFF.

Note on this clone: Germline and junction disagree at one end, which may indicate a read error. Here the CDR3 reads CAGSPQGVSPQHF. The sequenced part of the CDR3 DNA is TGTGCCGGCAGCCCACAGGGGGTATCGCCC. The genes are TRBV7-2 and TRBJ1-5; 8 nucleotides line up with TRBD1. The CDR3 end lies 3 residues beyond the end of the read and is filled in from the germline J gene. Germline loops: CDR1 SGHTA, CDR2 FQGNSA. The CDR3 has 13 residues.

About this clone itself: Read sequence stops 3 residues before the CDR3 end, and the germline J gene provides the missing end. The rearrangement joins TRBV7-9 to TRBJ2-2; no clear D gene. Germline assignment: CDR1 SEHNR and CDR2 FQNEAQ (reference sequence). The CDR3 totals 12 residues. CDR3 bases read: TGTGCCAGCAGCTTGACACCTTCTCCG. Its translation is CASSLTPSP. The entire CDR3 sequence reads CASSLTPSPLFF.

Notes on this clone: The read ends 3 residues shy of where the CDR3 ends; the end is completed using the germline J gene. The chain couples TRBV29-1 to TRBJ1-4; weak D call: TRBD1 (6 bases). The germline gives CDR1 SQVTM, CDR2 ANQGSEA. Trimming removed 7 bases at V and 7 bases at J, with 13 bases between. The CDR3 is made up of 12 amino acids. The part of the CDR3 DNA that was read is TGCAGCGACACAGGGCACTGTGAAAAA. Amino acid sequence: CSDTGHCEK. In full, the CDR3 is CSDTGHCEKLFF.

Note on this clone: The observed sequence ends 3 residues before the CDR3 terminus, with the missing tail filled in from the germline J gene. This chain uses TRBV10-2 with TRBJ1-2; TRBD1 might be the D (5 bases). The germline V and J ends were trimmed by 2 bases and 4 bases, with 8 bases remaining between them. CDR3 length equals 13 residues. The germline V gene has CDR1 WSHSY and CDR2 SAAADI. The CDR3 sequence is CASSERGSYGYTF. The CDR3 bases that were read are TGCGCCAGCAGTGAGAGGGGTAGCTATGGC.

As concerns this clone: Coverage ceases 3 residues before the CDR3 finishes, and the germline J gene fills in the end. The gene calls are TRBV6-2 or TRBV6-3 and TRBJ1-4; the D gene is possibly TRBD1 (6 bases). Germline assignment: CDR1 MNHEY and CDR2 SVGEGT. The CDR3 loop spans 16 amino acids. CDR3: CASRRPMDSYNSPLFF. The DNA read from the CDR3 is TGTGCCAGCAGACGTCCTATGGACAGCTATAATTCACCA.

Notes on this clone: The CDR3 extends 3 residues past the end of the read, so its final part is completed from the germline J gene. The chain employs TRBV2 and TRBJ2-2, with 8 bases that match TRBD1. The CDR3 totals 14 residues. Looked up from germline, CDR1 is SNHLY and CDR2 is FYNNEI. Here the CDR3 reads CASSADRVHEKLFF. The DNA read from the CDR3 is TGTGCCAGCAGCGCGGACAGGGTACATGAAAAG.

About this clone: The read terminates 3 residues before the CDR3 end, so the remaining end is supplied by the germline J gene. The gene calls are TRBV20-1 and TRBJ1-6; tentatively, D is TRBD1 (6 bases). The CDR3 length is 13 residues. V lost 7 bases to trimming and J lost 5 bases, with 12 bases between them. The germline CDR1 and CDR2 sequences are DFQATT and SNEGSKA (reference sequence). Partial CDR3 DNA: TGCAGTGGGGGGCCCAGCAATAATTCACCC. Its protein is CSGGPSNNSP. The full CDR3 reads CSGGPSNNSPLHF.

Comments on this clone: The read terminates 3 residues before the CDR3 end, so the remaining end is supplied by the germline J gene. This chain connects TRBV12-3 or TRBV12-4 to TRBJ1-2, with 10 bases identical to TRBD1. The CDR3 loop spans 14 amino acids. J was trimmed by 5 bases and V by 5 bases; bases with no gene match: 5. The sequenced part of the CDR3 DNA is TGTGCCAGCAGTCATCGGACAGGGGGGTATGGC. It is translated as CASSHRTGGYG. The entire CDR3 reads CASSHRTGGYGYTF.

Points on this clone: With the read ending 3 residues before the CDR3 end, the germline J gene is used to fill in that end. The V and J genes are TRBV30 and TRBJ2-1; D unresolved. CDR3 length equals 13 residues. Germline loops: CDR1 GTSNPN, CDR2 SVGIG (reference sequence). Trimming cost V 0 bases and J 2 bases, with 5 bases left between them. The CDR3 spells CAWSVATYNEQFF. Incomplete CDR3 DNA: TGTGCCTGGAGTGTAGCCACCTACAATGAG.

Concerning this clone itself: Read data end 3 residues before the CDR3 end; the end is taken from the germline J gene. The chain is built from TRBV4-2 and TRBJ2-3, with 8 bases fitting TRBD1. This CDR3 has 18 amino acids. The germline gives CDR1 LGHNA, CDR2 YNFKEQ. Germline trimming cut 4 bases from V and 5 bases from J; bases unmatched to any gene: 17. The sequenced part of the CDR3 DNA is TGTGCCAGCAGCCCACTAAAAATAGGACAGGGATACGTAGATACG. Encoded protein: CASSPLKIGQGYVDT. The entire CDR3 is CASSPLKIGQGYVDTQYF.

Here the CDR3 reads CASSPRMGGTEAFF. Incomplete CDR3 DNA: TGTGCCAGCAGCCCCCGGATGGGGGGCACTGAA. V gene TRBV14 combines with J gene TRBJ1-1; tentatively, D is TRBD1 (5 bases). Sequencing ends 3 residues short of the CDR3 end; the germline J gene provides the rest. CDR1 SGHDN and CDR2 FVKESK come from the germline V gene. The V end lost 4 bases, the J end lost 4 bases, and 13 bases lay between the germline ends. This CDR3 is built from 14 residues.

A note on this clone: The read ends 3 residues early relative to the CDR3; the germline J gene fills the gap. The chain recombines TRBV5-1 with TRBJ2-2; D call uncertain. The length of the CDR3 is 14 residues. From germline, CDR1 is SGHRS and CDR2 YFSETQ. Trimming shortened V by 1 base and J by 0 bases, and 4 bases separated the two germline ends. The part of the CDR3 DNA that was read is TGCGCCAGCAGCTTGATCGCGAACACCGGGGAG. It translates to CASSLIANTGE. From start to end, the CDR3 is CASSLIANTGELFF.

The CDR3 DNA, read in part, is TGTGCCAGCAGAGCCGACAGGTTCATTCAGCCC. Residues: CASRADRFIQP. The whole CDR3 sequence reads CASRADRFIQPQHF. The chain joins TRBV2 to TRBJ1-5; perhaps TRBD1 as D (6 bases). The read ends 3 residues before the CDR3 terminus; that terminus is restored from the germline J gene. Germline CDR1 reads SNHLY; CDR2 reads FYNNEI. V gave up 6 bases and J gave up 6 bases, with 15 bases separating them. CDR3 size: 14 residues.

In the case of this clone: Coverage ceases 3 residues before the CDR3 finishes, and the germline J gene fills in the end. V gene TRBV19 combines with J gene TRBJ1-1, with 8 nucleotides matching TRBD1. The CDR3 runs 15 residues. Germline values: CDR1 LNHDA, CDR2 SQIVND (reference sequence). V shed 3 bases and J 4 bases; nucleotides not matched to a gene: 7. CDR3 residues: CASSMKPTGGTEAFF. Incomplete CDR3 DNA: TGTGCCAGTAGTATGAAGCCCACAGGGGGCACTGAA.

The DNA read from the CDR3 is TGTGCCAGCAGCTTAAGACTGATGAACACTGAA. Its protein is CASSLRLMNTE. The full CDR3 protein is CASSLRLMNTEAFF. The V call is TRBV11-1, the J call TRBJ1-1; D unclear. Read data end 3 residues before the CDR3 end; the end is taken from the germline J gene. Trimming cost V 2 bases and J 0 bases, with 7 bases left between them. CDR1 and CDR2 (germline): SGHAT, FQDESV (reference sequence). The CDR3 runs to 14 residues.

As for this clone: The DNA ends 3 residues before the CDR3 does, and the rest of the CDR3 is filled in from the germline J gene. The V gene is TRBV20-1, the J gene TRBJ2-3; TRBD1 agrees at 8 bases. The CDR3 runs to 13 residues. Germline values: CDR1 DFQATT, CDR2 SNEGSKA (reference sequence). CDR3 DNA, as far as it was read: TGCAGTGCTAGAGCAGGGGGCAATCAGCCG. Its protein product is CSARAGGNQP. Given in full, the CDR3 is CSARAGGNQPQYF.

Regarding this clone: The CDR3 end falls 3 residues outside the read, so it is completed with the germline J gene. V gene TRBV19 combines with J gene TRBJ1-2; perhaps TRBD1 as D (5 bases). Germline V lookup: CDR1 LNHDA, CDR2 SQIVND (reference sequence). V was pared by 7 bases and J by 3 bases, with 18 bases between. This CDR3 has 15 amino acids. The sequenced part of the CDR3 DNA is TGTGCCAGTATCGGGGGGGAGAGCCCGGACTATGGC. As protein: CASIGGESPDYG. The entire CDR3 is CASIGGESPDYGYTF.

Details on this clone: With the read ending 3 residues before the CDR3 end, the germline J gene is used to fill in that end. V gene TRBV5-1 combines with J gene TRBJ1-4, with TRBD1 as a possible D gene (6 bases). CDR1 is SGHRS and CDR2 is YFSETQ in the germline V gene. The CDR3 runs to 15 residues. V was shortened by 0 bases and J by 6 bases, with 12 bases between the two germline ends. CDR3 protein: CASSLEDSTDEKLFF. CDR3 DNA (partial): TGCGCCAGCAGCTTGGAGGACAGCACGGATGAAAAA.

To note about this clone: The read terminates 3 residues before the CDR3 end, so the remaining end is supplied by the germline J gene. The chain has TRBV19 and TRBJ1-4; 7 bases align to TRBD1. This CDR3 has 15 amino acids. In germline, CDR1 is LNHDA, CDR2 SQIVND (reference sequence). The V and J ends lost 5 bases and 4 bases, in that order; junction bases with no gene match: 7. CDR3 sequence reads: CASSSLGTDNEKLFF. The covered CDR3 bases are TGTGCCAGTAGTTCACTCGGGACAGATAATGAAAAA.

As to this clone: The CDR3 is cut off 3 residues early in the read; its end comes from the germline J gene. This chain links TRBV6-2 or TRBV6-3 with TRBJ2-1, with a possible D match to TRBD2 (6 bases). The V gene lost 0 bases and the J gene lost 6 bases, with 9 bases spanning the gap. CDR3 length equals 14 residues. From germline, CDR1 is MNHEY and CDR2 SVGEGT. The CDR3 bases that were read are TGTGCCAGCAGTTACTCGACCGGGGGCAATGAG. Amino acids: CASSYSTGGNE. The entire CDR3 protein is CASSYSTGGNEQFF.